The next 27 T cell receptor beta chains were all read from a single sample in a study of blood T cell repertoires in COVID-19. TCRdb keeps only in-frame clones here, not all; method: immunoSEQ multiplex PCR. The sample carries 80,000 to 90,000 clones, around 82% recorded once. Sequencing used peripheral blood. The receptor source for this set is an elderly woman with COVID-19, enrolled during active disease.

V gene TRBV7-2 combines with J gene TRBJ2-1, with 7 bases lining up with TRBD1. Trimming at V came to 5 bases and at J to 12 bases, leaving 10 bases not matched to a gene. The CDR3 sequence is 13 residues long. Looked up from germline, CDR1 is SGHTA and CDR2 is FQGNSA. The chain's CDR3 is CASSPQGVIGQFF. The CDR3 DNA reads TGTGCCAGCAGCCCCCAGGGGGTCATTGGGCAGTTCTTC.

The rearrangement joins TRBV2 to TRBJ2-2; D perhaps matches TRBD1 (6 bases). Germline loops: CDR1 SNHLY, CDR2 FYNNEI. This CDR3 has 14 amino acids. Trimming pared 7 bases from V and 5 bases from J, leaving 14 bases between. The CDR3 here is CASNRATRTGELFF. CDR3 sequence (DNA): TGTGCCAGCAACAGGGCCACGAGGACCGGGGAGCTGTTTTTT.

This clone was seen more than once but under ten times. The chain uses TRBV10-3 and TRBJ2-5; 8 bases align to TRBD1. V shed 2 bases, J shed 5 bases, and the junction held 1 base outside the gene matches. Germline CDR1 reads ENHRY; CDR2 reads SYGVKD. The CDR3 totals 13 residues. The CDR3 protein is CAISEGTGETQYF. For the CDR3, the DNA is TGTGCCATCAGTGAGGGGACAGGCGAGACCCAGTACTTC.

The chain links TRBV5-3 to TRBJ2-7, with a possible D match to TRBD1 (6 bases). TRBV5-3 is labeled an ORF, and its function is uncertain. This CDR3 has 15 residues. The ends were cut back, 3 bases at V and 5 bases at J, with 18 bases in the middle. The DNA of the CDR3 is TGTGCCAGAAGCTCCCATATCTTGGGGGCCAACGAGCAGTACTTC. Residues: CARSSHILGANEQYF.

This clone was found a few times. The chain has TRBV25-1 and TRBJ1-1; no definite D call. The CDR3 is 13 residues long. CDR1 and CDR2 from the germline V gene are MGHDK and SYGVNS. V was shortened by 2 bases and J by 4 bases, with 8 bases between the two germline ends. The CDR3 here is CASSENSFTEAFF. CDR3 nucleotides: TGTGCCAGCAGTGAAAACAGCTTCACTGAAGCTTTCTTT.

J is TRBJ2-2 and V is TRBV19, with D maybe TRBD1 (5 bases). Trimming left V 2 bases short and J 2 bases short, with 9 bases between. CDR1 is LNHDA and CDR2 is SQIVND in the germline V gene (reference sequence). This CDR3 region has 15 residues. The CDR3 region is CASSILTANTGELFF. In nucleotides, the CDR3 is TGTGCCAGTAGTATACTGACAGCCAACACCGGGGAGCTGTTTTTT.

The chain carries TRBV7-9 and TRBJ1-4; D gene uncertain. Trimming cost V 5 bases and J 0 bases, with 10 bases left between them. CDR3 length: 15 residues. Germline CDR1 and CDR2: SEHNR and FQNEAQ (reference sequence). The CDR3 DNA reads as TGTGCCAGCAGCCCCAGTGGTGCAACTAATGAAAAACTGTTTTTT. This encodes CASSPSGATNEKLFF.

The J gene is TRBJ2-5, the V gene TRBV5-8, with 9 positions matching TRBD2. The junction had 3 bases not matched to a gene; V was cut back by 1 base and J by 2 bases. This CDR3 is built from 15 residues. From germline, CDR1 is SGHTS and CDR2 YDEGEE. CDR3 loop: CASSLYLAGQETQYF. CDR3 nucleotides: TGTGCCAGCAGCTTGTATCTAGCGGGGCAAGAGACCCAGTACTTC.

A few counts support this clone. V is TRBV5-6 and J is TRBJ1-2, with D possibly matching TRBD1 (5 bases). The V and J ends lost 1 base and 3 bases respectively, with 10 bases between them. Germline-derived CDR1 and CDR2 are SGHDT and YYEEEE. The length of the CDR3 is 14 residues. This chain's CDR3 is CASSLLTVDYGYTF. In DNA form, the CDR3 reads TGTGCCAGCAGCTTGTTGACAGTTGACTATGGCTACACCTTC.

The rearrangement joins TRBV6-2 or TRBV6-3 to TRBJ1-2, with 10 bases lining up with TRBD1. Unmatched junction bases numbered 5, after V lost 2 bases and J lost 8 bases. The CDR3 is 14 amino acids. CDR1 and CDR2 from the germline V gene are MNHEY and SVGEGT. The CDR3 DNA follows: TGTGCCAGCAGTTACCGGACAGGGGGTGGAGGCTACACCTTC. Protein: CASSYRTGGGGYTF.

This clone has just one count. The chain carries TRBV5-1 and TRBJ2-7; D remains unclear. CDR3 length: 12 amino acids. CDR1 is SGHRS and CDR2 is YFSETQ in the germline V gene. The germline V and J ends were trimmed by 7 bases and 7 bases, with 15 bases remaining between them. CDR3 protein: CASLGGVVEQYF. Written as DNA, the CDR3 is TGCGCCAGCCTGGGTGGAGTTGTGGAGCAGTACTTC.

The chain links TRBV7-2 to TRBJ2-1; 15 bases line up with TRBD2. Looked up from germline, CDR1 is SGHTA and CDR2 is FQGNSA. The CDR3 is 16 amino acids. Trimming took 5 bases from V and 7 from J; bases not matched to a gene: 6. The CDR3 nucleotides read TGTGCCAGCAGCCCACCGGGACTAGCGGGGGGTAATGAGCAGTTCTTC. The encoded protein is CASSPPGLAGGNEQFF. Based on the CDR3 plus reference TRBV7-2 and TRBJ2-1, the full variable domain is GAGVSQSPSNKVTEKGKDVELRCDPISGHTALYWYRQSLGQGLEFLIYFQGNSAPDKSGLPSDRFSAERTGGSVSTLTIQRTQQEDSAVYLCASSPPGLAGGNEQFFGPGTRLTVL.

The V and J genes are TRBV30 and TRBJ2-3, with D possibly being TRBD2 (6 bases). V shed 3 bases and J shed 3 bases, with 13 bases lying between them. The CDR3 consists of 14 residues. Germline values: CDR1 GTSNPN, CDR2 SVGIG (reference sequence). CDR3 region: CAWRPLGGTDTQYF. For the CDR3, the DNA is TGTGCCTGGAGGCCTCTTGGGGGGACAGATACGCAGTATTTT.

This chain uses TRBV7-2 with TRBJ2-7; the D gene is possibly TRBD1 (6 bases). There are 13 residues in the CDR3. V lost 4 bases to trimming and J lost 6 bases, with 13 bases between them. Germline CDR1 reads SGHTA; CDR2 reads FQGNSA. DNA for the CDR3: TGTGCCAGCAGCTCGAACAGGGCGGGCGAGCAGTACTTC. Translated: CASSSNRAGEQYF.

The CDR3, as DNA: TGTGCCAGCAGAGTTACGGCAGGGGAAAGATGGACCTTC. Its protein is CASRVTAGERWTF. The chain employs TRBV28 and TRBJ1-2; TRBD1 is a possible D gene (6 bases). Trimming shortened V by 6 bases and J by 14 bases, and 22 bases separated the two germline ends. The CDR3 contains 13 residues. Per the germline V gene, CDR1 is MDHEN and CDR2 is SYDVKM.

This clone was counted only a few times. The chain is built from TRBV5-1 and TRBJ1-5; TRBD1 matches 9 bases. Germline V gene lookup returns CDR1 SGHRS and CDR2 YFSETQ. V lost 2 bases to trimming and J lost 2 bases; unmatched junction nucleotides: 2. This CDR3 spans 15 amino acids. The CDR3 spells CASSLTGGGNQPQHF. As DNA, the CDR3 is TGCGCCAGCAGCTTAACAGGGGGCGGCAATCAGCCCCAGCATTTT. Full variable domain (outside the CDR3, taken from reference TRBV5-1 and TRBJ1-5): KAGVTQTPRYLIKTRGQQVTLSCSPISGHRSVSWYQQTPGQGLQFLFEYFSETQRNKGNFPGRFSGRQFSNSRSEMNVSTLELGDSALYLCASSLTGGGNQPQHFGDGTRLSIL.

This clone showed up just once. The rearrangement links TRBV30 to TRBJ1-2; 11 nucleotides line up with TRBD1. Per germline, CDR1 GTSNPN and CDR2 SVGIG (reference sequence). This CDR3 spans 12 amino acids. The V segment lost 5 bases and the J segment 6 bases; nucleotides outside the gene matches: 2. CDR3 in amino acids: CAWGTGGHGYTF. CDR3 bases: TGTGCCTGGGGGACAGGGGGTCATGGCTACACCTTC.

The chain recombines TRBV7-9 with TRBJ2-1, with 12 bases matching TRBD2. Looked up from germline, CDR1 is SEHNR and CDR2 is FQNEAQ (reference sequence). V lost 3 bases and J lost 10; bases outside the gene matches: 7. The CDR3 contains 15 residues. CDR3 loop: CASSLASGRAGEQFF. CDR3 nucleotide sequence: TGTGCCAGCAGCTTGGCTAGCGGGAGGGCAGGCGAGCAGTTCTTC.

The genes are TRBV30 and TRBJ2-2; TRBD1 is a possible D gene (5 bases). The CDR3 extends over 12 amino acids. V lost 4 bases and J 4 bases, leaving 7 bases between the germline ends. CDR1 is GTSNPN, CDR2 SVGIG, per germline (reference sequence). The CDR3 region has the DNA TGTGCCTGGACTCAGGGCACCGGGGAGCTGTTTTTT. Translating it yields CAWTQGTGELFF.

The J gene is TRBJ2-1, the V gene TRBV10-1; 8 positions match TRBD2. This CDR3 has 16 amino acids. The V and J ends lost 0 bases and 10 bases, in that order; junction bases with no gene match: 11. Germline values: CDR1 WNHNN, CDR2 SYGVQD (reference sequence). CDR3: CASSESKGLAGQEQFF. The DNA of the CDR3 is TGCGCCAGCAGTGAGTCTAAGGGGCTAGCGGGTCAGGAGCAGTTCTTC.

This chain's CDR3 is CASSYWGPAPLGGELFF. Here the CDR3 DNA reads TGTGCCAGCAGTTACTGGGGGCCAGCACCCCTTGGGGGGGAGCTGTTTTTT. The genes are TRBV6-2 or TRBV6-3 and TRBJ2-2, with a tentative D call TRBD1 (6 bases). V lost 1 base to trimming and J lost 8 bases, with 20 bases between them. The CDR3 spans 17 residues. The V gene's germline CDR1 is MNHEY and CDR2 SVGEGT.

V usage is TRBV30 and J usage is TRBJ2-6, with 11 bases identical to TRBD1. Germline V CDR1 and CDR2: GTSNPN, SVGIG (reference sequence). The CDR3 covers 18 residues. The V gene end was trimmed by 6 bases and the J gene end by 4 bases; junction bases not matched to a gene: 14. The CDR3 sequence: CACYLGTGGSTGANVLTF. The CDR3 DNA reads as TGTGCCTGCTACTTGGGGACAGGGGGGTCTACAGGGGCCAACGTCCTGACTTTC.

The DNA for the CDR3 is TGTGCCAGCAGATGTGGACTAGCCCCCTCCTCCACCGGGGAGCTGTTTTTT. It encodes CASRCGLAPSSTGELFF. This chain connects TRBV7-7 to TRBJ2-2, with 8 bases lining up with TRBD2. V lost 6 bases, J lost 4 bases, and 13 bases stayed unmatched. Looked up from germline, CDR1 is SSHAT and CDR2 is FNYEAQ (reference sequence). The CDR3 is made up of 17 amino acids.

The chain uses TRBV30 and TRBJ2-1, with TRBD1 as a possible D gene (5 bases). The germline V gene has CDR1 GTSNPN and CDR2 SVGIG (reference sequence). The CDR3 sequence is 13 residues long. V dropped 2 bases and J dropped 5 bases, with 10 bases sitting between them. CDR3 loop: CAWSTGANNEQFF. CDR3 nucleotide sequence: TGTGCCTGGAGTACAGGCGCTAACAATGAGCAGTTCTTC.

The gene calls are TRBV2 and TRBJ2-5, with 9 positions matching TRBD2. The CDR3 has 15 amino acids. CDR1 is SNHLY, CDR2 FYNNEI, per germline. V lost 3 bases, J lost 5 bases, and 7 bases stayed unmatched. CDR3 DNA: TGTGCCAGCAGTGAGCATAGCGGGAGCGGGGAGACCCAGTACTTC. Translation: CASSEHSGSGETQYF.

This clone has just a few counts. The chain carries TRBV2 and TRBJ1-1, with no clear D. Trimming shortened V by 7 bases and J by 0 bases, and 15 bases separated the two germline ends. The CDR3 has 15 amino acids. In germline, CDR1 is SNHLY, CDR2 FYNNEI. CDR3: CASNSRHGVNTEAFF. In nucleotides, the CDR3 is TGTGCCAGCAACAGCAGACACGGGGTGAACACTGAAGCTTTCTTT.

This clone came up a few times. J is TRBJ1-1 and V is TRBV10-1; TRBD1 might be the D (6 bases). The germline CDR1 and CDR2 sequences are WNHNN and SYGVQD (reference sequence). The V end lost 0 bases, the J end lost 7 bases, and 18 bases lay between the germline ends. The CDR3 has 16 amino acids. The CDR3 nucleotides read TGCGCCAGCAGTGAGTCGACGGAGACAGGTACCTTTGAAGCTTTCTTT. Translated: CASSESTETGTFEAFF.